This is a list of T cell receptor beta chains from one sample in a study of blood T cell repertoires in COVID-19. Clones were read by immunoSEQ multiplex PCR, and TCRdb kept only the in-frame ones, dropping some. The data show around 250,000 clones, more than 75% seen once. Sequencing input: peripheral blood. These receptors were taken from a man aged 80 or over with acute or convalescent COVID-19. Each CDR3 is given with its conserved first and last residue. D genes are given only for firm matches. A clone size is listed for some rows: how often the clone was seen (once, few, many), or a class if it is expanded.

D gene	V gene	J gene	clone size	CDR3 protein	CDR3 DNA
-	TRBV24-1	TRBJ2-5	-	CATSDLRGTQYF	TGTGCCACCAGTGATTTGAGGGGGACCCAGTACTTC
-	TRBV5-4	TRBJ1-1	few	CASRGAVNTEAFF	TGTGCCAGCAGAGGGGCAGTGAACACTGAAGCTTTCTTT
-	TRBV29-1	TRBJ1-2	-	CSSSLGTGTNYGYTF	TGCAGCTCATCGTTGGGTACAGGAACTAACTATGGCTACACCTTC
-	TRBV1	TRBJ1-3	-	CTSSLMGGGNTIYF	TGCACCAGCAGCCTTATGGGGGGTGGAAACACCATATATTTT
-	TRBV7-9	TRBJ1-4	-	CASSFPAISEKLFF	TGTGCCAGCAGCTTTCCCGCTATAAGTGAAAAACTGTTTTTT
-	TRBV6-5	TRBJ1-2	-	CASTFLGGNYGYTF	TGTGCCAGCACCTTCTTAGGAGGCAACTATGGCTACACCTTC
TRBD2	TRBV19	TRBJ2-7	-	CASSIAPSGTTLYEQYF	TGTGCCAGTAGTATAGCCCCTAGCGGGACAACCCTCTACGAGCAGTACTTC
-	TRBV5-1	TRBJ1-2	few	CASSLLEGPRGGGYTF	TGCGCCAGCAGCCTCCTTGAGGGCCCCAGGGGCGGTGGCTACACCTTC
-	TRBV18	TRBJ1-4	-	CASSWGTHSTNEKLFF	TGTGCCAGCTCATGGGGGACTCACTCAACTAATGAAAAACTGTTTTTT
TRBD1	TRBV2	TRBJ2-7	-	CASREDREYEQYF	TGTGCCAGCCGAGAGGACAGGGAATACGAGCAGTACTTC
-	TRBV19	TRBJ1-2	-	CASTRRGSYGYTF	TGTGCCAGTACCCGGCGGGGGAGCTATGGCTACACCTTC
-	TRBV9	TRBJ1-2	-	CASTREEGGYTF	TGTGCCAGCACCCGGGAGGAAGGTGGCTACACCTTC
-	TRBV19	TRBJ1-6	-	CASDPGQGFSPLHF	TGTGCCAGTGACCCTGGGCAGGGGTTTTCACCCCTCCACTTT
-	TRBV14	TRBJ2-7	-	CASSHYGAGAYEQYF	TGTGCCAGCAGCCATTACGGGGCAGGGGCCTACGAGCAGTACTTC
-	TRBV28	TRBJ1-2	-	CASSQQGITGYTF	TGTGCCAGCAGTCAACAGGGTATTACTGGCTACACCTTC
TRBD2	TRBV5-4	TRBJ2-1	few	CASSREGERINEQFF	TGTGCCAGCAGCCGGGAGGGGGAGCGGATCAATGAGCAGTTCTTC
TRBD2	TRBV3-1/TRBV3-2	TRBJ2-1	-	CASSRTSGRLGEQFF	TGTGCCAGCAGCCGGACTAGCGGGAGGCTTGGTGAGCAGTTCTTC
-	TRBV3-1/TRBV3-2	TRBJ1-2	once	CASSYGTPGGYTF	TGTGCCAGCAGCTACGGGACACCGGGAGGCTACACCTTC
TRBD1	TRBV5-1	TRBJ1-3	-	CASSSDREGNTIYF	TGCGCCAGCAGCTCGGACAGGGAGGGAAACACCATATATTTT
-	TRBV27	TRBJ2-5	once	CASSFGGRETQYF	TGTGCCAGCAGTTTTGGGGGCCGGGAGACCCAGTACTTC
-	TRBV28	TRBJ1-6	-	CASSLLHYNSPLHF	TGTGCCAGCAGTTTATTACATTATAATTCACCCCTCCACTTT
-	TRBV19	TRBJ1-4	-	CASSIEDRKLFF	TGTGCCAGTAGTATTGAAGACAGGAAACTGTTTTTT
-	TRBV5-1	TRBJ2-7	once	CASSWGDPGTRRSYEQYF	TGCGCCAGCAGCTGGGGGGACCCCGGGACTCGCCGCTCCTACGAGCAGTACTTC
-	TRBV11-2	TRBJ1-1	-	CASSFQLMNTEAFF	TGTGCCAGCAGCTTTCAGTTAATGAACACTGAAGCTTTCTTT
-	TRBV28	TRBJ2-6	-	CASSLVPRAKTHSGANVLTF	TGTGCCAGCAGTTTGGTGCCCCGAGCGAAAACTCACTCTGGGGCCAACGTCCTGACTTTC
TRBD1	TRBV11-3	TRBJ2-7	-	CASSLAGTGVYEQYF	TGTGCCAGCAGCTTAGCGGGGACAGGAGTCTACGAGCAGTACTTC
-	TRBV19	TRBJ2-7	-	CASSTQGQSSYEQYF	TGTGCCAGTAGTACCCAGGGGCAGAGCTCCTACGAGCAGTACTTC
TRBD1	TRBV4-2	TRBJ2-1	-	CASSQERTGGNEQFF	TGTGCCAGCAGCCAAGAACGGACAGGGGGCAATGAGCAGTTCTTC
TRBD1	TRBV7-2	TRBJ2-7	-	CASSFRQGTPYEQYF	TGTGCCAGCAGCTTCAGACAGGGAACCCCCTACGAGCAGTACTTC
TRBD1	TRBV15	TRBJ1-2	-	CATSRRTGGAYGYTF	TGTGCCACCAGCAGAAGGACAGGGGGCGCCTATGGCTACACCTTC
TRBD1	TRBV28	TRBJ2-2	-	CASSQGGQATGELFF	TGTGCCAGCAGCCAAGGGGGACAGGCCACCGGGGAGCTGTTTTTT
TRBD1	TRBV6-5	TRBJ1-1	-	CASSYSHRGTEAFF	TGTGCCAGCAGTTACTCCCACAGGGGAACTGAAGCTTTCTTT
-	TRBV7-8	TRBJ1-2	few	CASSLAGALYGYTF	TGTGCCAGCAGCTTAGCGGGGGCCCTCTATGGCTACACCTTC
TRBD2	TRBV9	TRBJ2-7	-	CASSVAKERENSEQYF	TGTGCCAGCAGCGTAGCTAAGGAGCGGGAGAACAGCGAGCAGTACTTC
TRBD1	TRBV19	TRBJ2-7	-	CASSIMAPGGSDEQYF	TGTGCCAGTAGTATAATGGCGCCAGGGGGATCGGACGAGCAGTACTTC
-	TRBV6-5	TRBJ1-1	few	CASSYGQMNTEAFF	TGTGCCAGCAGTTACGGACAGATGAACACTGAAGCTTTCTTT
TRBD1	TRBV6-5	TRBJ1-2	few	CASSYSTGVYGYTF	TGTGCCAGCAGTTACTCCACAGGGGTCTATGGCTACACCTTC
TRBD1	TRBV18	TRBJ2-7	-	CASSRDRGSYEQYF	TGTGCCAGCTCACGGGACAGGGGATCCTACGAGCAGTACTTC
TRBD1	TRBV27	TRBJ1-1	-	CASSSQGGNTEAFF	TGTGCCAGCAGTTCACAGGGGGGGAACACTGAAGCTTTCTTT
-	TRBV14	TRBJ1-1	-	CASSRGGAGNTEAFF	TGTGCCAGCAGCCGCGGGGGAGCGGGAAACACTGAAGCTTTCTTT
TRBD1	TRBV28	TRBJ1-1	-	CASSSTGAQGQGGWNTEAFF	TGTGCCAGCAGTTCGACAGGAGCCCAAGGCCAGGGGGGTTGGAACACTGAAGCTTTCTTT
TRBD1	TRBV5-1	TRBJ1-2	-	CASSAGTGNYGYTF	TGCGCCAGCAGCGCTGGGACAGGGAACTATGGCTACACCTTC
-	TRBV27	TRBJ2-1	-	CASSFQGRTIGYNEQFF	TGTGCCAGCAGTTTTCAGGGAAGAACGATCGGATACAATGAGCAGTTCTTC
-	TRBV19	TRBJ2-1	-	CASSIPGSHGQFF	TGTGCCAGTAGTATCCCCGGGAGCCATGGGCAGTTCTTC
TRBD1	TRBV4-1	TRBJ2-6	-	CASSLGRAGGAGANVLTF	TGCGCCAGCAGCCTGGGTCGGGCAGGGGGTGCTGGGGCCAACGTCCTGACTTTC
TRBD1	TRBV7-9	TRBJ1-6	-	CASSSGTGYSPLHF	TGTGCCAGCAGCTCCGGGACAGGGTATTCACCCCTCCACTTT
-	TRBV29-1	TRBJ1-1	-	CSAMGAGNTEAFF	TGCAGCGCGATGGGGGCTGGGAACACTGAAGCTTTCTTT
-	TRBV6-5	TRBJ1-6	-	CASRVPGTPRSPLHF	TGTGCCAGCAGGGTCCCCGGGACTCCGAGATCACCCCTCCACTTT
TRBD1	TRBV19	TRBJ1-3	-	CASTSTGARGNTIYF	TGTGCCAGTACATCGACAGGGGCTCGTGGAAACACCATATATTTT
TRBD2	TRBV29-1	TRBJ2-3	once	CSVDSGAQSRTDTQYF	TGCAGCGTCGATAGCGGGGCCCAGAGTCGCACAGATACGCAGTATTTT
-	TRBV19	TRBJ2-1	-	CASTLGRGLYNEQFF	TGTGCCAGTACCCTGGGAAGGGGCCTCTACAATGAGCAGTTCTTC